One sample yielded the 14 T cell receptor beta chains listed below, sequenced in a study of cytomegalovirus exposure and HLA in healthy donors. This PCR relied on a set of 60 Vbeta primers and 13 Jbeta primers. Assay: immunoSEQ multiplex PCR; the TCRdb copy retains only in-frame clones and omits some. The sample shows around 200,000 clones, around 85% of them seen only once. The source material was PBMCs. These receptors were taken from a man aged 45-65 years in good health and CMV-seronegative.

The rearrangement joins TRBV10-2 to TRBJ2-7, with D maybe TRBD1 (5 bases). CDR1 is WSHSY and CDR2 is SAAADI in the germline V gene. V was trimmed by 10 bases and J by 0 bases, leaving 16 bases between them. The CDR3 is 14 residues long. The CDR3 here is CATKNQGFSYEQYF. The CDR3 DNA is TGCGCCACCAAGAACCAGGGTTTCTCCTACGAGCAGTACTTC.

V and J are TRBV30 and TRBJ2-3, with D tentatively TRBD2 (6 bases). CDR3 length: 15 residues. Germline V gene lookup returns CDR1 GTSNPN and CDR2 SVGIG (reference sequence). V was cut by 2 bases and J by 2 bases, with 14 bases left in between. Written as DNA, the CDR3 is TGTGCCTGGAGTCCGGGACTTCTACACACAGATACGCAGTATTTT. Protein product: CAWSPGLLHTDTQYF.

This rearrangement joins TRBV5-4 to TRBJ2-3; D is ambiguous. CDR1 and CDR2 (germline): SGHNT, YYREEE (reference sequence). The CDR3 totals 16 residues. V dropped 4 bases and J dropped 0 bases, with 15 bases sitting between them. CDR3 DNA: TGTGCCAGCAGCCCGATTGGTGGGCCTAGCACAGATACGCAGTATTTT. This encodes CASSPIGGPSTDTQYF.

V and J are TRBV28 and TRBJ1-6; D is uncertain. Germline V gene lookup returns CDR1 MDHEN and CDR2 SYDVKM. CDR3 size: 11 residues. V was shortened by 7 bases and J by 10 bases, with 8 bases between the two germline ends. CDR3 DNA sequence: TGTGCCAGCATGAACAGCTCACCCCTCCACTTT. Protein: CASMNSSPLHF.

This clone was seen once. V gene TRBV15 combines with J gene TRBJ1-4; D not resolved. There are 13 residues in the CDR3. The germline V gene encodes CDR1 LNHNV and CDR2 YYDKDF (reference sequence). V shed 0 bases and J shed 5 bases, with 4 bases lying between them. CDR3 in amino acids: CATSRDRNEKLFF. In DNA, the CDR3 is TGTGCCACCAGCAGAGACAGAAATGAAAAACTGTTTTTT.

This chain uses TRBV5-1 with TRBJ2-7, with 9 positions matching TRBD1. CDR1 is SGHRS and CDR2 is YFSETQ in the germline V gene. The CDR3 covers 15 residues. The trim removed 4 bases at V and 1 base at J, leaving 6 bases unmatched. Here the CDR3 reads CASSRGQGKSYEQYF. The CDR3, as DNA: TGCGCCAGCAGCCGGGGACAGGGCAAATCCTACGAGCAGTACTTC.

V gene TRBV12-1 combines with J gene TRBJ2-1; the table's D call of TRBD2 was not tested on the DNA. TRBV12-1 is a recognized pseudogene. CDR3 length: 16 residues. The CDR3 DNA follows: TGTGCCAGCAGCTTTTTCGTGACTAGCTCCTACAATGAGCAGTTCTTC. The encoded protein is CASSFFVTSSYNEQFF.

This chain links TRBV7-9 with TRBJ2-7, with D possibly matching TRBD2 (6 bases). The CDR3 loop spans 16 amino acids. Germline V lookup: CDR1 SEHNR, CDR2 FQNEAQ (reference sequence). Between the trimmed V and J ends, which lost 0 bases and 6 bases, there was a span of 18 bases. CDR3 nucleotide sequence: TGTGCCAGCAGCTTAGCCGGGACGGCTAGCGCCGGCGAGCAGTACTTC. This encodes CASSLAGTASAGEQYF.

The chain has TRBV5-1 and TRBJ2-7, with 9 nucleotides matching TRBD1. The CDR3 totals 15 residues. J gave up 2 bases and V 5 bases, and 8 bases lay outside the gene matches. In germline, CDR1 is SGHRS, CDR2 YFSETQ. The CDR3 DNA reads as TGCGCCAGCAGACCGAACCGGGACAGGGCCTACGAGCAGTACTTC. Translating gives CASRPNRDRAYEQYF. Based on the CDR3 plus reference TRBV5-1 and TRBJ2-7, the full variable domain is KAGVTQTPRYLIKTRGQQVTLSCSPISGHRSVSWYQQTPGQGLQFLFEYFSETQRNKGNFPGRFSGRQFSNSRSEMNVSTLELGDSALYLCASRPNRDRAYEQYFGPGTRLTVT.

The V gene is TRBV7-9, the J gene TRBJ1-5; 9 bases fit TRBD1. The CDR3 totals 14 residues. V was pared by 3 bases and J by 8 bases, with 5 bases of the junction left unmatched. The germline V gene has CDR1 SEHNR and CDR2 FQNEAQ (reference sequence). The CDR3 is CASSLGQGVEPQHF. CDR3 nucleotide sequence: TGTGCCAGCAGCTTGGGACAGGGTGTAGAGCCCCAGCATTTT.

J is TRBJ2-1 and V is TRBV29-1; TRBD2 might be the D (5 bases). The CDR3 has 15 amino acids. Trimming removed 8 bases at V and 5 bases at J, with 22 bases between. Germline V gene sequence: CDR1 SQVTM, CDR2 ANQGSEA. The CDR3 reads CSIAISGIEDNEQFF. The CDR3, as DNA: TGCAGCATTGCGATTTCGGGAATAGAGGACAATGAGCAGTTCTTC.

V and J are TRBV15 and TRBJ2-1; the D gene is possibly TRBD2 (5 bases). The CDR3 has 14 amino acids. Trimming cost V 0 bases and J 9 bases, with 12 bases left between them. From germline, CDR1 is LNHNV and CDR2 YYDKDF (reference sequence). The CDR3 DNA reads TGTGCCACCAGCAGAGATCGGGCTAGCTCTGAGCAGTTCTTC. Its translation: CATSRDRASSEQFF.

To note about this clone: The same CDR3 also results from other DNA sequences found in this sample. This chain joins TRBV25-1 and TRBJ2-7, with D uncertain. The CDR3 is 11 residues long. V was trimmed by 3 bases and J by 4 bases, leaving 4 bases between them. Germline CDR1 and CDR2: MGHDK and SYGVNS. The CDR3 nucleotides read TGTGCCAGCAGTGATTTATACGAGCAGTACTTC. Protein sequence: CASSDLYEQYF.

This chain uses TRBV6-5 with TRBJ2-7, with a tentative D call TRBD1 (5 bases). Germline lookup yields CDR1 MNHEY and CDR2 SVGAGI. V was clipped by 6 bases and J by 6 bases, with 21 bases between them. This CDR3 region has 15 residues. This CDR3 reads CASSPGSAGKSEQYF. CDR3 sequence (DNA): TGTGCCAGCAGCCCTGGTTCGGCAGGGAAGTCCGAGCAGTACTTC.